The entry below describes one T cell receptor beta chain. The sample is drawn from a study of T-cell memory formation after mild COVID-19. From the 5' RACE reads, TCRdb called clonotypes with MiXCR, one entry per CDR3 protein. This sample has about half a million distinct CDR3 sequences, with around a sixth found just once. The CDR3 contains 14 residues. Germline V lookup: CDR1 LGHNA, CDR2 YNFKEQ. Deletions cut 0 bases from V and 9 bases from J, with 9 bases between. The sequenced sample consisted of PBMCs or a T cell subset sorted from them (not recorded which). The V gene is TRBV4-2, the J gene TRBJ1-6; D not resolved. This sequence was found in an adult woman who had mild COVID-19 (a few samples of this study predate the infection). Cell type and time point are not known. The CDR3 sequence is CASSQDRAASPLHF. The CDR3 bases are TGTGCCAGCAGCCAAGATAGGGCAGCTTCACCCCTCCACTTT.